The 22 T cell receptor beta chains given below trace back to one sample, sequenced in a study of cytomegalovirus exposure and HLA in healthy donors. Researchers ran the PCR with 60 Vbeta and 13 Jbeta primers. Clones were sequenced by immunoSEQ multiplex PCR, and TCRdb holds only the in-frame ones, with some missing. Among 120,000 or so clones, 70% to 80% were seen once, and the ten largest hold 7.5% to 9.5%. The specimen was PBMCs. The receptors stem from a woman aged 50 to 65 in good health and CMV-seropositive.

This clone showed up just a few times. The chain couples TRBV28 to TRBJ2-6, with TRBD1 matching over 9 bases. The CDR3 contains 20 residues. V shed 7 bases, J shed 0 bases, and the junction held 16 bases outside the gene matches. From germline, CDR1 is MDHEN and CDR2 SYDVKM. CDR3 nucleotides: TGTGCCAGCACCCCGACAGGGGGTAGGTCCTTTCTCTCTGGGGCCAACGTCCTGACTTTC. It encodes CASTPTGGRSFLSGANVLTF.

The rearrangement joins TRBV7-2 to TRBJ2-1; 12 positions match TRBD2. This CDR3 has 18 amino acids. Germline loops: CDR1 SGHTA, CDR2 FQGNSA. Trimming cost V 1 base and J 1 base; bases outside gene matches: 5. The CDR3 here is CASSLGGTSGRSYNEQFF. The CDR3 DNA is TGTGCCAGCAGCTTAGGAGGGACTAGCGGGCGTTCCTACAATGAGCAGTTCTTC.

The genes are TRBV6-5 and TRBJ2-3; D possibly corresponds to TRBD2 (6 bases). Trimming took off 0 bases at V and 9 bases at J, with 19 bases between the two ends. The CDR3 totals 16 residues. CDR1 MNHEY and CDR2 SVGAGI come from the germline V gene. CDR3: CASSYSAGTSYATQYF. CDR3 DNA: TGTGCCAGCAGTTACTCTGCCGGGACTTCATATGCCACGCAGTATTTT.

This clone was observed a few times. J is TRBJ2-5 and V is TRBV29-1; a possible D gene is TRBD2 (5 bases). V lost 3 bases and J 5 bases, leaving 13 bases between the germline ends. The CDR3 runs to 13 residues. In germline, CDR1 is SQVTM, CDR2 ANQGSEA. CDR3 residues: CSVDDEGMETQYF. The CDR3 nucleotides are TGCAGCGTTGATGATGAGGGTATGGAGACCCAGTACTTC.

This chain connects TRBV6-5 to TRBJ2-3; D unresolved. Per germline, CDR1 MNHEY and CDR2 SVGAGI. V lost 0 bases to trimming and J lost 1 base, with 11 bases between them. The CDR3 has 16 residues. Here the CDR3 reads CASSYSVRRGTDTQYF. DNA for the CDR3: TGTGCCAGCAGTTACTCTGTGCGCCGCGGCACAGATACGCAGTATTTT.

The V call is TRBV4-1, the J call TRBJ2-7, with D possibly matching TRBD2 (6 bases). Germline-derived CDR1 and CDR2 are MGHRA and YSYEKL. The CDR3 runs to 15 residues. V was cut by 4 bases and J by 4 bases, with 17 bases left in between. For the CDR3, the DNA is TGCGCCAGCAGCCTCACCGGGGGACGATATTACGAGCAGTACTTC. Translated: CASSLTGGRYYEQYF.

The J gene is TRBJ2-3, the V gene TRBV7-9; 8 bases map to TRBD2. J gave up 5 bases and V 3 bases, and 4 bases lay outside the gene matches. The CDR3 loop spans 14 amino acids. Germline lookup yields CDR1 SEHNR and CDR2 FQNEAQ (reference sequence). The CDR3 bases are TGTGCCAGCAGCTTTGGCCTAGCGGGAGATACGCAGTATTTT. It specifies CASSFGLAGDTQYF.

This sequence joins TRBV27 and TRBJ2-1, with 10 bases identical to TRBD1. Germline V gives CDR1 MNHEY, CDR2 SMNVEV (reference sequence). The CDR3 sequence is 14 residues long. Unmatched junction bases numbered 1, after V lost 4 bases and J lost 4 bases. The CDR3 here is CASSSGQGYNEQFF. CDR3 in DNA: TGTGCCAGCAGTTCGGGACAGGGGTACAATGAGCAGTTCTTC.

The chain recombines TRBV4-3 with TRBJ2-3; 8 bases fit TRBD2. Per the germline V gene, CDR1 is LGHNA and CDR2 is YSLEER. This CDR3 is built from 16 residues. Germline trimming cut 3 bases from V and 4 bases from J; bases unmatched to any gene: 9. Written as DNA, the CDR3 is TGCGCCAGCAGCCAGACTAGCGCTCCCCCTTCAGATACGCAGTATTTT. Translating it yields CASSQTSAPPSDTQYF.

The chain links TRBV6-6 to TRBJ2-5; 7 bases fit TRBD1. The CDR3 consists of 15 residues. V shed 6 bases and J 2 bases; nucleotides not matched to a gene: 9. Germline-derived CDR1 and CDR2 are MNHNY and SVGAGI (reference sequence). The CDR3: CASSSPPGQQETQYF. Written as DNA, the CDR3 is TGTGCCAGCAGCTCACCTCCGGGACAGCAAGAGACCCAGTACTTC.

This clone showed up just a few times. V usage is TRBV4-1 and J usage is TRBJ1-1, with 8 bases matching TRBD1. CDR3 length equals 14 residues. V was pared by 3 bases and J by 3 bases, with 3 bases of the junction left unmatched. Germline CDR1 and CDR2: MGHRA and YSYEKL. The CDR3: CASSHLTGDTEAFF. The CDR3 coding sequence is TGCGCCAGCAGCCATTTGACAGGGGACACTGAAGCTTTCTTT.

The chain has TRBV30 and TRBJ1-2; TRBD1 matches at 7 bases. This CDR3 region has 14 residues. J was trimmed by 5 bases and V by 2 bases; bases with no gene match: 8. Germline assignment: CDR1 GTSNPN and CDR2 SVGIG (reference sequence). CDR3 amino acids: CAWSRDSRGYGYTF. CDR3 nucleotides: TGTGCCTGGAGTCGGGACAGCAGGGGGTATGGCTACACCTTC. The full variable domain, its missing parts supplied by reference TRBV30 and TRBJ1-2, is SQTIHQWPATLVQPVGSPLSLECTVEGTSNPNLYWYRQAAGRGLQLLFYSVGIGQISSEVPQNLSASRPQDRQFILSSKKLLLSDSGFYLCAWSRDSRGYGYTFGSGTRLTVV.

This chain uses TRBV7-8 with TRBJ2-2; no clear D gene. V shed 5 bases and J shed 1 base, with 11 bases lying between them. The CDR3 contains 15 residues. In germline, CDR1 is SGHVS, CDR2 FQNEAQ. CDR3 coding DNA: TGTGCCAGCAGCCCTCAGGTTCTGAACACCGGGGAGCTGTTTTTT. This sequence encodes CASSPQVLNTGELFF.

The chain uses TRBV14 and TRBJ2-5; D ambiguous. In germline, CDR1 is SGHDN, CDR2 FVKESK. CDR3 length: 14 amino acids. The V and J ends lost 0 bases and 5 bases respectively, with 10 bases between them. CDR3 protein: CASSQERELETQYF. CDR3 sequence (DNA): TGTGCCAGCAGCCAAGAGCGAGAATTGGAGACCCAGTACTTC.

The chain combines TRBV27 with TRBJ1-2; 8 bases line up with TRBD1. The V gene's germline CDR1 is MNHEY and CDR2 SMNVEV (reference sequence). The V gene end was trimmed by 5 bases and the J gene end by 7 bases; junction bases not matched to a gene: 12. The CDR3 consists of 15 residues. The CDR3 DNA reads TGTGCCAGCAGTACTCGCCTGACAGGGGTCGGTGGCTACACCTTC. It is translated as CASSTRLTGVGGYTF.

The J gene is TRBJ2-7, the V gene TRBV27, with 8 positions matching TRBD1. The germline CDR1 and CDR2 sequences are MNHEY and SMNVEV (reference sequence). CDR3 size: 11 residues. V shed 8 bases and J 5 bases; nucleotides not matched to a gene: 2. CDR3 coding DNA: TGTGCCAGCCGGACAGGGAACGAGCAGTACTTC. Its protein product is CASRTGNEQYF.

This clone was observed a handful of times. The chain is built from TRBV4-2 and TRBJ2-3, with TRBD2 matching over 11 bases. From germline, CDR1 is LGHNA and CDR2 YNFKEQ. There are 18 residues in the CDR3. Trimming took 4 bases from V and 0 from J; bases not matched to a gene: 9. CDR3 region: CASSLGTSGQYSTDTQYF. The CDR3 DNA reads as TGTGCCAGCAGCCTCGGGACTAGCGGACAGTATAGCACAGATACGCAGTATTTT.

The chain is built from TRBV6-5 and TRBJ2-3, with 8 bases aligning to TRBD2. Per the germline V gene, CDR1 is MNHEY and CDR2 is SVGAGI. The CDR3 length is 13 residues. V shed 6 bases and J 7 bases; nucleotides not matched to a gene: 6. In DNA, the CDR3 is TGTGCCAGCAGCGGGAGGGCCTCGTATACGCAGTATTTT. Translating gives CASSGRASYTQYF.

The CDR3 protein is CASSVALGNYGYTF. Written as DNA, the CDR3 is TGTGCCAGCAGCGTAGCTCTCGGGAACTATGGCTACACCTTC. The J gene is TRBJ1-2, the V gene TRBV9; D is ambiguous. Germline assignment: CDR1 SGDLS and CDR2 YYNGEE. This CDR3 spans 14 amino acids. V lost 0 bases to trimming and J lost 2 bases, with 8 bases between them.

This chain connects TRBV7-9 to TRBJ1-1; 12 bases are a match to TRBD1. The trim removed 5 bases at V and 3 bases at J, leaving 10 bases unmatched. Germline V gives CDR1 SEHNR, CDR2 FQNEAQ (reference sequence). This CDR3 has 17 amino acids. The CDR3 protein is CASSPGTGGRRDTEAFF. CDR3 sequence (DNA): TGTGCCAGCAGCCCCGGGACAGGGGGCAGGCGGGACACTGAAGCTTTCTTT.

This clone was counted a single time. This chain joins TRBV2 and TRBJ1-4; a possible D gene is TRBD1 (5 bases). The CDR3 sequence is 14 residues long. Trimming removed 3 bases from V and 3 bases from J, with 8 bases in between. Germline V gene lookup returns CDR1 SNHLY and CDR2 FYNNEI. CDR3: CASSDRAANEKLFF. The CDR3 bases are TGTGCCAGCAGTGACAGGGCCGCTAATGAAAAACTGTTTTTT.

This chain joins TRBV27 and TRBJ2-7, with TRBD2 as a possible D gene (5 bases). CDR1 is MNHEY, CDR2 SMNVEV, per germline (reference sequence). V gave up 7 bases and J gave up 0 bases, with 10 bases separating them. This CDR3 has 13 residues. The CDR3 is CASKGDYSYEQYF. CDR3 coding DNA: TGTGCCAGCAAGGGAGACTACTCCTACGAGCAGTACTTC.